The T cell receptor (beta chain) under discussion was sequenced for a study of T cell responses to AZD1222 COVID-19 vaccine (dated by TCRdb to about 2021). Looking at the study overall: TCR sequencing was performed for 230 to 250 trial participants, of whom some 200 were given two doses of AZD1222 and roughly 25 were given two doses of MenACWY control vaccine. Enrollment into the trials was organized by age into subgroups of 18-55, 56-69 and 70-plus years, and those subgroups contained roughly 150, 30 and 60 TCR-sequenced participants, respectively.

Study-level results and caveats: Vaccine-associated CD4 TCRs spanned the whole spike protein, with dominant responses in regions 160-218 and 743-854. In the small 56-69-year group, the increase in depth fell short of significance, most likely because of low power. Participants were mostly white British, with more females than males. The authors suggested clonal diversity may have been underestimated. Spike-specific TCR breadth and depth rose significantly after two AZD1222 doses compared with day 0 and with MenACWY recipients. Because no day 14 peak-response samples were available, repertoires were characterized only after the peak T cell response. Epitopes outside the regions mutated in the B.1.351 and B.1.1.7 variants were reportedly recognized by nearly half of the unique spike-specific TCRs. Only five to seven AZD1222 recipients were SARS-CoV-2 seropositive at baseline, limiting conclusions about previously exposed vaccinees.

The time point tag for this specimen amounts to: about 28 days (+/-7) after the second vaccine dose. AZD1222 recipients with second doses at about 4 weeks or about 12 weeks were pooled, because spike-specific TCR depth and breadth did not differ between schedules. The vaccinee samples were drawn from two UK trials, COV001 and COV002, one of which was a single-blind randomized controlled phase 2/3 trial testing AZD1222 (ChAdOx1 nCoV-19) in healthy adults. For TCRbeta chain sequencing, PBMC samples were collected from trial participants at day 0 and at day 28 after the second dose. The CDR3 regions of human TCRbeta chains were analyzed by immunosequencing. The study's processing was this. TCRs in the repertoires were compared against a reference library of SARS-CoV-2-specific TCRs that had been generated with the MIRA antigen-specificity platform. Breadth meant the fraction of unique TCRs that were SARS-CoV-2-associated, whereas depth meant the fraction of total T cells that were SARS-CoV-2-associated. Using the MIRA data, every spike-specific TCR was mapped to the spike region that the TCR reacted to and assigned to either a CD4 or a CD8 class. Log10-transformed breadth and depth values were compared by one-way ANOVA with Sidak's multiple comparisons tests. TCRdb re-hosts the immuneACCESS table, in-frame sequences only. Its copies lack some clones; in the studies checked, an unresolved V gene accounts for under half of them, and the cause for the rest is not known. Clone size and the V and J calls come from that table; the DNA yielded D and trimming. The sample has 150,000 to 200,000 clones on record, roughly 90% of them singletons. Roughly 4% of the sample is in the top ten clones.

With respect to this clone: Its antigen has not been determined. No much larger clonotype is one base removed from it; base qualities were not supplied.

CDR1 MNHEY and CDR2 SMNVEV were looked up in the germline V gene (reference sequence). The CDR3 goes from the cysteine to the phenylalanine over 15 residues. Just CDR3 DNA is preserved here, 45 bases in frame from base 1. A distance of 19 bases separates the germline ends of V and J, which lose 3 bases and 7 bases respectively. Sequenced material: peripheral blood, taken 28 days after the second AZD1222 dose. The sequence joins TRBV27 to TRBJ2-7; the D gene cannot be named for sure. The clonotype comes from an adult who received the AZD1222 COVID-19 vaccine. The DNA sequence is as follows: TGTGCCAGCAGTTTTGACTCTTTCTCCAGTTGGGAGCAGTACTTC. It codes for CASSFDSFSSWEQYF.